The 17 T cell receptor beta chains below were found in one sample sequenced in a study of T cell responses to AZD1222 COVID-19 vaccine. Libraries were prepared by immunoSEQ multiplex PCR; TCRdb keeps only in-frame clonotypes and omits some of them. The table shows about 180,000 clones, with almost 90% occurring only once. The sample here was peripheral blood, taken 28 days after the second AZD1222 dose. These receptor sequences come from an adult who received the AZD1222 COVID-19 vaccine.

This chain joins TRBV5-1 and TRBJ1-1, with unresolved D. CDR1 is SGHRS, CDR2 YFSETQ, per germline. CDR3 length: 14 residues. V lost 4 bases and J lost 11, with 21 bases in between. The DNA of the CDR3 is TGCGCCAGCAGCGGGAATGACGGTGGAGGGTGGGCTTTCTTT. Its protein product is CASSGNDGGGWAFF.

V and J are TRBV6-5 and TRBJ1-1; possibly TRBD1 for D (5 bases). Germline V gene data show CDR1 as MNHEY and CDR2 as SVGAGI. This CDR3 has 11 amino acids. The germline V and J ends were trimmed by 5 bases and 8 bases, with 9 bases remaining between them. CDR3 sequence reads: CASSLGGEAFF. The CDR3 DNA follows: TGTGCCAGCAGTCTGGGGGGAGAAGCTTTCTTT.

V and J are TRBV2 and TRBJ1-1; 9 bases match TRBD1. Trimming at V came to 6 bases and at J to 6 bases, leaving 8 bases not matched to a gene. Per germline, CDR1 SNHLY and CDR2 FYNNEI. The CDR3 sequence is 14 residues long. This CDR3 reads CASSGTGLIAEAFF. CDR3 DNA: TGTGCCAGCAGCGGGACAGGGCTAATCGCTGAAGCTTTCTTT. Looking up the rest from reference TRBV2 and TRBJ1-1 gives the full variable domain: EPEVTQTPSHQVTQMGQEVILRCVPISNHLYFYWYRQILGQKVEFLVSFYNNEISEKSEIFDDQFSVERPDGSNFTLKIRSTKLEDSAMYFCASSGTGLIAEAFFGQGTRLTVV.

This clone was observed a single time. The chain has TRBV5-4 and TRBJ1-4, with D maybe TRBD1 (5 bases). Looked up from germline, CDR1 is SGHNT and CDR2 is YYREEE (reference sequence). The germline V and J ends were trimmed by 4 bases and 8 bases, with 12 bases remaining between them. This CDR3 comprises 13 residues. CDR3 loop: CASSQGFDEKLFF. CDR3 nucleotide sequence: TGTGCCAGCAGCCAGGGATTTGACGAAAAACTGTTTTTT.

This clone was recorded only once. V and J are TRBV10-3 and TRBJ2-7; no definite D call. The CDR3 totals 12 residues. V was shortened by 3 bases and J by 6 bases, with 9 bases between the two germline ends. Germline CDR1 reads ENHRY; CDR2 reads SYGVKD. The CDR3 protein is CAISERESEQYF. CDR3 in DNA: TGTGCCATCAGTGAAAGAGAGTCCGAGCAGTACTTC.

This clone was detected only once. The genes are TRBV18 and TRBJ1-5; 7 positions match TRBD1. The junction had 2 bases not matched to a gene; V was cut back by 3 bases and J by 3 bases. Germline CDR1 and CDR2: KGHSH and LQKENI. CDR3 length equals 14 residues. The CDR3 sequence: CASSPTGLNQPQHF. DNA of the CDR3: TGTGCCAGCTCACCGACAGGGCTCAATCAGCCCCAGCATTTT.

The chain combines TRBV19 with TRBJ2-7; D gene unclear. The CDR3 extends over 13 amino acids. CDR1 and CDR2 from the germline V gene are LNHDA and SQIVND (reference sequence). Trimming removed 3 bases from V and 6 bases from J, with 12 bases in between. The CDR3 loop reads CASSMLSSGEQYF. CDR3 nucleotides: TGTGCCAGTAGTATGCTTTCCTCGGGCGAGCAGTACTTC.

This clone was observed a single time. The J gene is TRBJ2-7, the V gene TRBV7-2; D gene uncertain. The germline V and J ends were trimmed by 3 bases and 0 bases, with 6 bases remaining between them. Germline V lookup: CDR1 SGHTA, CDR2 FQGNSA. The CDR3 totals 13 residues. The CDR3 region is CASSFYNSYEQYF. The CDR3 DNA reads TGTGCCAGCAGCTTCTACAACTCCTACGAGCAGTACTTC.

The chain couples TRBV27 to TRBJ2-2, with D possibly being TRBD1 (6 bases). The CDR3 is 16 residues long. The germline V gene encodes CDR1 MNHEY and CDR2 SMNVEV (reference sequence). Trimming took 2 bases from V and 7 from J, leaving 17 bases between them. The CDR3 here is CASSLKGQGRVGELFF. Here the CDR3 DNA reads TGTGCCAGCAGTTTAAAAGGGCAGGGGCGGGTCGGGGAGCTGTTTTTT.

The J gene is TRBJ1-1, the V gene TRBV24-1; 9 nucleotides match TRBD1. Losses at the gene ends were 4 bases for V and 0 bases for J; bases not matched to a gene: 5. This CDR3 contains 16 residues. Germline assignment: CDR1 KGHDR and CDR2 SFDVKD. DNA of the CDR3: TGTGCCACCAGTGACCCGCGGGACAGGGTGAACACTGAAGCTTTCTTT. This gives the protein CATSDPRDRVNTEAFF.

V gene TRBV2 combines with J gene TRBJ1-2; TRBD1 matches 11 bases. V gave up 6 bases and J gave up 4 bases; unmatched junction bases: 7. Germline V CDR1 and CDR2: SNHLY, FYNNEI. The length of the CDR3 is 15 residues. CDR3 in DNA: TGTGCCAGCAGCGGAGGGACAGGGGGAGTCTATGGCTACACCTTC. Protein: CASSGGTGGVYGYTF. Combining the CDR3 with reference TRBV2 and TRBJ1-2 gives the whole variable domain EPEVTQTPSHQVTQMGQEVILRCVPISNHLYFYWYRQILGQKVEFLVSFYNNEISEKSEIFDDQFSVERPDGSNFTLKIRSTKLEDSAMYFCASSGGTGGVYGYTFGSGTRLTVV.

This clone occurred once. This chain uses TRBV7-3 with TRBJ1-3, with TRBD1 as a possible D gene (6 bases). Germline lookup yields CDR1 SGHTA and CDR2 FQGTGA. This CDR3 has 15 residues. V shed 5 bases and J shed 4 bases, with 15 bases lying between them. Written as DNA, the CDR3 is TGTGCCAGCAGCGCCCGAGGGGGTTCAGGAAACACCATATATTTT. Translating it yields CASSARGGSGNTIYF.

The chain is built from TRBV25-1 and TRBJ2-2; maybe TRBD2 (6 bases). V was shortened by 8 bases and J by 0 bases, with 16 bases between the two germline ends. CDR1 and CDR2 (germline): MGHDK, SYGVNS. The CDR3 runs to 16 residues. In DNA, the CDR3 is TGTGCCAGCGCCACGACTAGGCCCACGAACACCGGGGAGCTGTTTTTT. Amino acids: CASATTRPTNTGELFF. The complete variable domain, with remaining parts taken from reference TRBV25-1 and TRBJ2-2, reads EADIYQTPRYLVIGTGKKITLECSQTMGHDKMYWYQQDPGMELHLIHYSYGVNSTEKGDLSSESTVSRIRTEHFPLTLESARPSHTSQYLCASATTRPTNTGELFFGEGSRLTVL.

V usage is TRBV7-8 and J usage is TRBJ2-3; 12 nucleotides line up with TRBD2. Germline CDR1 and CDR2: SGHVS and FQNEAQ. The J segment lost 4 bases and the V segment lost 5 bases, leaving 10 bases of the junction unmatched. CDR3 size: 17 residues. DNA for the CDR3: TGTGCCAGCAGCCCCGGACTAGCGGGATCTTCTGCAGATACGCAGTATTTT. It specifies CASSPGLAGSSADTQYF.

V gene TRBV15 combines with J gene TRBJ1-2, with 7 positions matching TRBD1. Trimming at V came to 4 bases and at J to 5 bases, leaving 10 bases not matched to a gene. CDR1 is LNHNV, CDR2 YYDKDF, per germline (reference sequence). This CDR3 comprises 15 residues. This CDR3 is CATSTGGQARYGYTF. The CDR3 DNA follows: TGTGCCACCAGCACAGGCGGACAGGCAAGGTATGGCTACACCTTC.

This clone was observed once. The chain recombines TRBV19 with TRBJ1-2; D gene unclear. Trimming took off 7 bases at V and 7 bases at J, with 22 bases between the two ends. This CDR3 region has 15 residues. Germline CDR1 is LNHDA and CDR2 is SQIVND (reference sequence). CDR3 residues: CASNPGYSKEGGYTF. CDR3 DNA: TGTGCCAGTAATCCGGGATACTCTAAAGAGGGTGGCTACACCTTC. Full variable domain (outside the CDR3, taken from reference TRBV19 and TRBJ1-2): DGGITQSPKYLFRKEGQNVTLSCEQNLNHDAMYWYRQDPGQGLRLIYYSQIVNDFQKGDIAEGYSVSREKKESFPLTVTSAQKNPTAFYLCASNPGYSKEGGYTFGSGTRLTVV.

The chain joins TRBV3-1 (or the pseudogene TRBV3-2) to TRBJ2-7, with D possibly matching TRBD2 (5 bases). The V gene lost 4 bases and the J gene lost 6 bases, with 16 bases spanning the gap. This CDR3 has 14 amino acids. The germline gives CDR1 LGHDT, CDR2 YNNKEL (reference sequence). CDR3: CASSLGPREGEQYF. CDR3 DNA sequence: TGTGCCAGCAGCCTTGGACCCCGAGAGGGCGAGCAGTACTTC.